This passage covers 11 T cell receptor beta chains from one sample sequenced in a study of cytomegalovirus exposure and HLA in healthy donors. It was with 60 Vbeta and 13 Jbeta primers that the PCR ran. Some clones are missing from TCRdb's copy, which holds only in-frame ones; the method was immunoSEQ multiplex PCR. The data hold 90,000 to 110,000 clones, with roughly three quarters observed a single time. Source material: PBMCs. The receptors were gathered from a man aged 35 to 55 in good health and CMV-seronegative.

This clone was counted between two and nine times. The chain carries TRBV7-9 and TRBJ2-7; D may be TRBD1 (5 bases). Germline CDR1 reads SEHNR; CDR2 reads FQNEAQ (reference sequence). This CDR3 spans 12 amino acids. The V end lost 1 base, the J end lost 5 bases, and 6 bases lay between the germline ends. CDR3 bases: TGTGCCAGCAGCTTAGGACAGAACGAGCAGTACTTC. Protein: CASSLGQNEQYF. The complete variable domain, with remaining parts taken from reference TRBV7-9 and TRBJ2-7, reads DTGVSQNPRHKITKRGQNVTFRCDPISEHNRLYWYRQTLGQGPEFLTYFQNEAQLEKSRLLSDRFSAERPKGSFSTLEIQRTEQGDSAMYLCASSLGQNEQYFGPGTRLTVT.

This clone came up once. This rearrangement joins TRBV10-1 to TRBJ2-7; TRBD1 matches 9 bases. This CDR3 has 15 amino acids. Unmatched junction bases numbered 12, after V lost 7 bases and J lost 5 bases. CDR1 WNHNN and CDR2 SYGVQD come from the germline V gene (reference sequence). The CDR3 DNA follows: TGCGCCAGCACCGAAGGAGGACAGGGGAACCACGAGCAGTACTTC. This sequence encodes CASTEGGQGNHEQYF.

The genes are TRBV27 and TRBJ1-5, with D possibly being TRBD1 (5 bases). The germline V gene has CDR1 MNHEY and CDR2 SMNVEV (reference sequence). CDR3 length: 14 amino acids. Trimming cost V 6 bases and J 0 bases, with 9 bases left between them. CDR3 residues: CASSAGDSNQPQHF. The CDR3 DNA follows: TGTGCCAGCAGCGCGGGGGATAGCAATCAGCCCCAGCATTTT.

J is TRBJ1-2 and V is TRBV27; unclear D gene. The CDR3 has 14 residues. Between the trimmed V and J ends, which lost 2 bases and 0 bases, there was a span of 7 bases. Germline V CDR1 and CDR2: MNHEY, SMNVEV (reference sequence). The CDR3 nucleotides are TGTGCCAGCAGTTTACGAGGAGCTAACTATGGCTACACCTTC. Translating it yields CASSLRGANYGYTF.

The CDR3 loop is CASSPGANQPQHF. CDR3 in DNA: TGTGCCAGCAGCCCCGGTGCAAATCAGCCCCAGCATTTT. The chain carries TRBV7-7 and TRBJ1-5; D is unresolved. Trimming pared 5 bases from V and 4 bases from J, leaving 9 bases between. CDR3 size: 13 residues. CDR1 SSHAT and CDR2 FNYEAQ come from the germline V gene (reference sequence).

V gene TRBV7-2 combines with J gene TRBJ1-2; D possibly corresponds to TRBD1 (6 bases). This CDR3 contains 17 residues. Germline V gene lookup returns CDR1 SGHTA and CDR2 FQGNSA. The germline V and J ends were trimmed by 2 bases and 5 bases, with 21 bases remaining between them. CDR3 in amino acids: CASSLRGHQQGRYGYTF. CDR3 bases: TGTGCCAGCAGCTTACGGGGACATCAACAAGGTAGATATGGCTACACCTTC.

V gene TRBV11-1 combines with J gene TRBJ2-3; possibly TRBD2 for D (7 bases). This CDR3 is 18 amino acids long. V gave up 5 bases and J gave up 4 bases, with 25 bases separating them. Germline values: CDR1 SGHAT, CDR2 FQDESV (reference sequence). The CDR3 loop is CASSRRGLQGSFADTQYF. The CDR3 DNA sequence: TGTGCCAGCAGCCGTAGGGGACTACAGGGCTCCTTTGCAGATACGCAGTATTTT.

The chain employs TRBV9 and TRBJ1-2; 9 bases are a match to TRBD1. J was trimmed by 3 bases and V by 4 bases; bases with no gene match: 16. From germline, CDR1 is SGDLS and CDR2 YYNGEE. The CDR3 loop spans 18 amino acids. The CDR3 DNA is TGTGCCAGCAGCCCCCGGACAGGGGACGGTGGAGGTTACTATGGCTACACCTTC. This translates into CASSPRTGDGGGYYGYTF.

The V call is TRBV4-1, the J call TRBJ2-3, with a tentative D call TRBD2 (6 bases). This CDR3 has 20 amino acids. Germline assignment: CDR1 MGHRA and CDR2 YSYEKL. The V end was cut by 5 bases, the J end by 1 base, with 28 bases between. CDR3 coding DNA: TGCGCCAGCAGCTTCGGTGGGACTCCCCTTCTGGCGAGCGGCACAGATACGCAGTATTTT. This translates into CASSFGGTPLLASGTDTQYF.

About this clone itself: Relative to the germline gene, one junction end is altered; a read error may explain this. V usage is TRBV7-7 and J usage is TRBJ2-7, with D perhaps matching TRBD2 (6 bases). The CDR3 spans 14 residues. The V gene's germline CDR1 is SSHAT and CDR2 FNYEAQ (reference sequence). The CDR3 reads CASSPRLVSYEQYF. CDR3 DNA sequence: TGTGCTAGCAGCCCCAGACTAGTCTCCTACGAGCAGTACTTC.

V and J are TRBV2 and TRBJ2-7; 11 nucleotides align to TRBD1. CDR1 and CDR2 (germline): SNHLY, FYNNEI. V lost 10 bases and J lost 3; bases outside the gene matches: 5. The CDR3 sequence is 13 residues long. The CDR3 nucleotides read TGTGCCACCACGGGGACAGGGGGCTACGAGCAGTACTTC. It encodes CATTGTGGYEQYF.